This T cell receptor (beta chain) was obtained from a study of T cell changes during pregnancy in multiple sclerosis. Assay used: immunoSEQ multiplex PCR; TCRdb lists only in-frame clones, some missing. Of about 70,000 clones listed, roughly 92% are singletons. The sequencing used CD8+ T cells from peripheral blood mononuclear cells, collected in the third trimester of pregnancy. This receptor was taken from a female donor in good health, enrolled as a control in a pregnancy study.

CDR3 nucleotides: TGTGCCTGGAGTGTATTTAGCGGGGGCCCTTCCTACTACGAGCAGTACTTC. Amino acid sequence: CAWSVFSGGPSYYEQYF. The chain combines TRBV30 with TRBJ2-7; 9 bases align to TRBD2. This CDR3 contains 17 residues. V lost 0 bases to trimming and J lost 3 bases; unmatched junction nucleotides: 12. In germline, CDR1 is GTSNPN, CDR2 SVGIG (reference sequence).